Listed here are 25 T cell receptor beta chains from one sample, sequenced in a study of T cell repertoires in cytomegalovirus infection. TCRdb passed the reads through MiXCR, listing each CDR3 protein once. The table shows around 300,000 distinct CDR3 sequences, with 20% to 25% occurring only once. For these receptors, no antigen is known. The material sequenced was cultured PBMCs, taken from culture after CMV antigen stimulation. Receptors were obtained from a human donor in good health (CMV status not recorded). Some clones in this sample may be carry-over from other donors' samples.

The rearrangement joins TRBV19 to TRBJ1-5; D remains ambiguous. Trimming took off 4 bases at V and 4 bases at J, with 14 bases between the two ends. Per the germline V gene, CDR1 is LNHDA and CDR2 is SQIVND (reference sequence). The CDR3 consists of 15 residues. CDR3 loop: CASSTRAYLNQPQHF. As DNA, the CDR3 is TGTGCCAGTAGTACCCGGGCATACCTTAATCAGCCCCAGCATTTT.

This clonotype was counted ten times or more. The chain recombines TRBV11-3 with TRBJ2-7; TRBD1 matches at 10 bases. Trimming at V came to 4 bases and at J to 0 bases, leaving 3 bases not matched to a gene. This CDR3 contains 15 residues. Per germline, CDR1 SGHNT and CDR2 YENEEA. CDR3 in DNA: TGTGCCAGCAGCTGGGGGACAGGGGCCTCCTACGAGCAGTACGTC. Its protein is CASSWGTGASYEQYV.

This clonotype has ten or more counts. This chain joins TRBV7-9 and TRBJ1-4; a possible D gene is TRBD1 (6 bases). The germline gives CDR1 SEHNR, CDR2 FQNEAQ (reference sequence). The ends were cut back, 0 bases at V and 8 bases at J, with 10 bases in the middle. This CDR3 has 14 residues. CDR3 in amino acids: CASSLADSSEKLFF. The CDR3 coding sequence is TGTGCCAGCAGCTTAGCGGACAGTTCCGAAAAACTGTTTTTT.

The chain couples TRBV7-9 to TRBJ1-2; D is perhaps TRBD1 (5 bases). Germline assignment: CDR1 SEHNR and CDR2 FQNEAQ (reference sequence). With 3 bases removed from V and 7 bases from J, the gap between germline ends came to 21 bases. The CDR3 consists of 16 residues. The CDR3, as DNA: TGTGCCAGCAGCTTGAAATGGACTCCAGGGACGTCTGGCTACACCTTC. Its protein is CASSLKWTPGTSGYTF.

This clonotype occurred many times. The rearrangement joins TRBV6-2 or TRBV6-3 to TRBJ1-2; 10 bases are shared with TRBD1. The V gene end was trimmed by 7 bases and the J gene end by 5 bases; junction bases not matched to a gene: 13. Germline V gives CDR1 MNHEY, CDR2 SVGEGT. This CDR3 region has 16 residues. This CDR3 reads CASTNPPGQGKYGYTF. CDR3 DNA sequence: TGTGCCAGCACCAACCCGCCGGGACAGGGGAAGTATGGCTACACCTTC.

This chain links TRBV24-1 with TRBJ2-1; possibly TRBD1 or TRBD2 for D (5 bases each). Germline-derived CDR1 and CDR2 are KGHDR and SFDVKD. V was shortened by 5 bases and J by 7 bases, with 17 bases between the two germline ends. The CDR3 loop spans 15 amino acids. In DNA form, the CDR3 reads TGTGCCACCAGTGGCCGGGACCTCAAGAGGAATGAGCAGTTCTTC. This gives the protein CATSGRDLKRNEQFF.

This clonotype was recorded a few times. The V call is TRBV7-3, the J call TRBJ1-6; 10 bases fit TRBD1. The trim removed 8 bases at V and 10 bases at J, leaving 2 bases unmatched. Germline V gene data show CDR1 as SGHTA and CDR2 as FQGTGA. The CDR3 runs to 12 residues. In nucleotides, the CDR3 is TGTGCCAGCGGGACAGGGGACTCACCCCTCCACTTT. It yields the protein CASGTGDSPLHF. The entire variable domain, with the rest obtained from reference TRBV7-3 and TRBJ1-6, is as follows: GAGVSQTPSNKVTEKGKYVELRCDPISGHTALYWYRQSLGQGPEFLIYFQGTGAADDSGLPNDRFFAVRPEGSVSTLKIQRTERGDSAVYLCASGTGDSPLHFGNGTRLTVT.

This rearrangement joins TRBV5-1 to TRBJ2-1, with 8 bases identical to TRBD2. Trimming cost V 6 bases and J 5 bases; bases outside gene matches: 7. The CDR3 sequence is 14 residues long. CDR1 and CDR2 (germline): SGHRS, YFSETQ. In DNA form, the CDR3 reads TGCGCCAGCACCCGGGCGGGAGGAGACAATGAGCAGTTCTTC. Translation: CASTRAGGDNEQFF.

This clonotype was found a few times. V and J are TRBV20-1 and TRBJ2-1, with 11 bases aligning to TRBD2. Trimming took 5 bases from V and 5 from J; bases not matched to a gene: 5. The CDR3 totals 14 residues. Looked up from germline, CDR1 is DFQATT and CDR2 is SNEGSKA (reference sequence). This chain's CDR3 is CSAHTSGSHNEQFF. CDR3 nucleotide sequence: TGCAGTGCTCACACTAGCGGGAGCCACAATGAGCAGTTCTTC.

V is TRBV7-1 and J is TRBJ2-3; the match to TRBD2 covers 12 bases. TRBV7-1 is treated as an ORF (open reading frame) with a function not yet certain. With 4 bases clipped from V and 1 base from J, the junction kept 6 bases outside the gene matches. There are 17 residues in the CDR3. The chain's CDR3 is CASSWTSGTIGTDTQYF. As DNA, the CDR3 is TGTGCCAGCAGCTGGACTAGCGGGACGATCGGCACAGATACGCAGTATTTT.

In its sample, this clonotype was seen many times. The rearrangement links TRBV7-8 to TRBJ1-3, with no clear D. The length of the CDR3 is 15 residues. Germline-derived CDR1 and CDR2 are SGHVS and FQNEAQ. Deletions cut 3 bases from V and 1 base from J, with 10 bases between. CDR3 nucleotide sequence: TGTGCCAGCAGCTTGGAGGAAACGTCTGGAAACACCATATATTTT. Residues: CASSLEETSGNTIYF.

The chain has TRBV2 and TRBJ1-5; 7 bases line up with TRBD1. The CDR3 sequence is 15 residues long. Germline CDR1 is SNHLY and CDR2 is FYNNEI. V was pared by 8 bases and J by 2 bases, with 9 bases of the junction left unmatched. This CDR3 reads CASQEGAGGNQPQHF. CDR3 coding DNA: TGTGCCAGCCAGGAGGGGGCCGGCGGCAATCAGCCCCAGCATTTT.

In DNA, the CDR3 is TGTGCCAGCAGCGTAGGGGTGACCGGGGAGCTGTTTTTT. Translation: CASSVGVTGELFF. The chain has TRBV9 and TRBJ2-2; D uncertain. Germline-derived CDR1 and CDR2 are SGDLS and YYNGEE. CDR3 length: 13 residues. V lost 0 bases, J lost 5 bases, and 5 bases lay in between. The full variable domain, completed using reference TRBV9 and TRBJ2-2, is DSGVTQTPKHLITATGQRVTLRCSPRSGDLSVYWYQQSLDQGLQFLIQYYNGEERAKGNILERFSAQQFPDLHSELNLSSLELGDSALYFCASSVGVTGELFFGEGSRLTVL.

This clonotype came up many times. The genes are TRBV27 and TRBJ1-1, with TRBD1 matching 7 bases. Germline V CDR1 and CDR2: MNHEY, SMNVEV (reference sequence). With V trimmed by 2 bases and J by 3 bases, 3 bases remained unmatched. This CDR3 contains 14 residues. The CDR3 spells CASSLQGGYTEAFF. The CDR3 DNA is TGTGCCAGCAGTTTACAGGGGGGATACACTGAAGCTTTCTTT.

This clonotype was counted only a few times. CDR3 in DNA: TGTGCCAGCAGTTTAACTGAAAACTATGGCTACACCTTC. Its protein product is CASSLTENYGYTF. The chain is built from TRBV27 and TRBJ1-2; no definite D call. The CDR3 has 13 residues. V lost 2 bases to trimming and J lost 2 bases, with 6 bases between them. CDR1 MNHEY and CDR2 SMNVEV come from the germline V gene (reference sequence).

The V call is TRBV2, the J call TRBJ2-2; the match to TRBD1 covers 9 bases. The CDR3 is made up of 18 amino acids. The V gene end was trimmed by 5 bases and the J gene end by 2 bases; junction bases not matched to a gene: 12. The germline V gene encodes CDR1 SNHLY and CDR2 FYNNEI. CDR3 in amino acids: CASSPPRGQGKNTGELFF. CDR3 coding DNA: TGTGCCAGCAGTCCACCCCGAGGACAGGGGAAAAACACCGGGGAGCTGTTTTTT.

This clonotype was counted between two and nine times. V is TRBV7-8 and J is TRBJ1-5; D not resolved. V shed 2 bases and J shed 3 bases, with 14 bases lying between them. The CDR3 contains 16 residues. Germline CDR1 is SGHVS and CDR2 is FQNEAQ. CDR3 sequence (DNA): TGTGCCAGCAGCTTAAGTCTCAGGCCAGTCAATCAGCCCCAGCATTTT. It encodes CASSLSLRPVNQPQHF. Supplemented by reference TRBV7-8 and TRBJ1-5, the full variable domain reads GAGVSQSPRYKVAKRGQDVALRCDPISGHVSLFWYQQALGQGPEFLTYFQNEAQLDKSGLPSDRFFAERPEGSVSTLKIQRTQQEDSAVYLCASSLSLRPVNQPQHFGDGTRLSIL.

V is TRBV6-1 and J is TRBJ2-7; D might be TRBD1 (6 bases). The CDR3 has 13 residues. CDR1 and CDR2 from the germline V gene are MNHNS and SASEGT. Trimming stripped 7 bases from V and 5 bases from J, with 15 bases between. As DNA, the CDR3 is TGTGCCAGCATGGCAGGGGCGATGGACGAGCAGTACTTC. Protein product: CASMAGAMDEQYF.

This clonotype has a count of ten or more. The rearrangement links TRBV27 to TRBJ1-2; perhaps TRBD1 as D (6 bases). Germline V gene data show CDR1 as MNHEY and CDR2 as SMNVEV (reference sequence). The CDR3 is 14 amino acids. Trimming pared 5 bases from V and 1 base from J, leaving 11 bases between. CDR3 sequence (DNA): TGTGCCAGCAGTCTCCGGACAGATAACTATGGCTACACCTTC. Amino acid sequence: CASSLRTDNYGYTF.

The V and J genes are TRBV25-1 and TRBJ2-2, with a tentative D call TRBD1 (5 bases). This CDR3 spans 13 amino acids. Trimming took 5 bases from V and 6 from J, leaving 10 bases between them. Germline V gene data show CDR1 as MGHDK and CDR2 as SYGVNS. The CDR3 bases are TGTGCCAGCAGTCCCATCAGGGCCGGGGAGCTGTTTTTT. It is translated as CASSPIRAGELFF.

This clonotype appeared a few times. The V call is TRBV7-2, the J call TRBJ1-1, with D perhaps matching TRBD1 (5 bases). CDR3 size: 15 residues. V was shortened by 5 bases and J by 5 bases, with 18 bases between the two germline ends. Germline CDR1 and CDR2: SGHTA and FQGNSA. CDR3 DNA: TGTGCCAGCAGCCTGAGTGGGCTTCGGGGGACTGAAGCTTTCTTT. Its translation is CASSLSGLRGTEAFF.

The chain recombines TRBV12-3 or TRBV12-4 with TRBJ2-3; D unresolved. The CDR3 is made up of 15 amino acids. The V end lost 5 bases, the J end lost 0 bases, and 12 bases lay between the germline ends. CDR3: CASSMGLGSTDTQYF. In DNA form, the CDR3 reads TGTGCCAGCAGTATGGGGTTGGGGAGCACAGATACGCAGTATTTT.

This clonotype has ten or more counts. This sequence joins TRBV5-5 and TRBJ2-7; D tentatively fits TRBD1 or TRBD2 (5 bases each). With 0 bases removed from V and 3 bases from J, the gap between germline ends came to 13 bases. The germline V gene encodes CDR1 SGHKS and CDR2 YYEKEE (reference sequence). The CDR3 sequence is 15 residues long. The CDR3 nucleotides read TGTGCCAGCAGCTTGGTTGGGACGCGGTTCTACGAGCAGTACGTC. This translates into CASSLVGTRFYEQYV.

This clonotype came up many times. The chain uses TRBV28 and TRBJ2-7, with 11 bases identical to TRBD1. The CDR3 loop spans 13 amino acids. The J segment lost 7 bases and the V segment lost 5 bases, leaving 4 bases of the junction unmatched. CDR1 and CDR2 from the germline V gene are MDHEN and SYDVKM. CDR3 amino acids: CASSPGTGGEQYF. The DNA for the CDR3 is TGTGCCAGCAGTCCCGGGACAGGGGGTGAGCAGTACTTC.

This clonotype was picked up a small number of times. The chain recombines TRBV7-2 with TRBJ2-5; TRBD2 matches 8 bases. CDR3 size: 15 residues. Germline lookup yields CDR1 SGHTA and CDR2 FQGNSA. The ends lost 2 bases at V and 2 bases at J; junction bases unmatched: 4. CDR3 protein: CASSLTSGIQETQYF. The CDR3, as DNA: TGTGCCAGCAGCTTAACTAGCGGAATACAAGAGACCCAGTACTTC.